This T cell receptor (beta chain) was identified during a study of cytomegalovirus exposure and HLA in healthy donors (dated by TCRdb to 2017 to 2019). Study-level background: According to an earlier analysis of 587 of the donors, about 170 million T cells yielded 117 million unique TCR beta sequences and about 300 Gb of sequence data. Every repertoire in the discovery cohort had been generated on one and the same sequencing platform. A later analysis re-examined previously published TCR beta repertoires from about 670 donors and added high-resolution HLA genotyping to investigate patterns of TCR occurrence. Genome-wide SNP genotypes for about 55% of the roughly 670 donors were used in a later genetic analysis, which treated that subset as a discovery cohort. Besides the first cohort of around 670 subjects, a separate validation cohort made up of over a hundred different subjects was used. In the later analysis, no new phenotypic data were used to find candidate immune exposures; instead, reliance was placed on TCR beta sequences and their occurrence across donors. About 280 gigabases of sequencing data and approximately 84 million unique TCR sequences were included in an early release covering around 600 HLA-typed donors. The number of typed donors differed by locus: about 629-640 for A, B, C, DRB1 and DQB1; some 500 for DQA1; approximately 600 for DPA1; and roughly 490 for DPB1. Donor age, sex, ethnicity and CMV serostatus were compiled alongside the repertoire data. Among around 400 genotyped donors of the cohort, an average of approximately 230,000 unique TCR beta nucleotide sequences were sequenced per donor, around 18% of them non-productive. High-throughput TCR immunosequencing, statistical association of individual TCRs with disease status, and machine learning were combined to predict cytomegalovirus infection status. HLA typing included class I and class II loci at four-digit resolution. An earlier analysis of 450 to 750 of the donors used high-throughput TCR beta sequencing to judge whether each TCR beta V gene segment behaved as functional or pseudogenic. The study was designed to test whether signatures of past pathogen exposure could be identified by cataloging public T cell receptors. The study profiled the T cell repertoires of 666 subjects by immunosequencing and related them to cytomegalovirus serostatus. Roughly 5 DR-DQ haplotypes were handled as single units for association and clustering because linkage in the cohort was strong. Of the roughly 400 genotyped donors, 65% to 90% were placed in the genetic ancestry cluster associated with self-reported Caucasian donors.

The cohort consisted of 650 to 850 healthy bone marrow donors. At the time of sampling, all cohort members were nominally healthy, though unrecorded immune exposures were likely present. The donor tested CMV seronegative and was one of the 352 seronegative cohort members. A peripheral blood sample was provided by each donor, and peripheral blood mononuclear cells were used for TCR beta sequencing. The Qiagen DNeasy Blood Extraction Kit was used to extract genomic DNA from the blood cell samples. About this clone itself: Its binding antigen is unknown. The record has no base qualities; no much larger clone is one base away.

Clipping removes 4 bases from V and 8 bases from J, with 3 as the unmatched junction base count. Per the germline V gene (reference sequence), LNHDA is the CDR1 and SQIVND is the CDR2. From the cysteine up to the phenylalanine, the CDR3 has a length of 12 residues. The sequence is cut down to CDR3 DNA, 36 bases in frame from base 1. The library was made by the immunoSEQ multiplex PCR assay. A mixture of 60 forward primers for TCR Vbeta segments and 13 reverse primers for TCR Jbeta segments was used in the multiplex PCR. The CDR3 region of rearranged TCR beta genes was amplified from genomic DNA with a multiplex PCR assay. The amplified TCR beta libraries were sequenced on the Illumina HiSeq System as 87-base-pair reads. The original methods were these. A later analysis tallied roughly 78 million unique TCR beta chains across the 666 repertoires, and some 12 million of those chains were shared by two or more donors. Raw reads were error-corrected and collapsed into unique sequences by a nearest-neighbor algorithm in which closely related sequences were merged to remove PCR and sequencing errors. V, D and J gene segments were assigned by aligning CDR3 sequences to IMGT reference sequences. For a sequence to be retained, at least a six-nucleotide match to both a V gene segment and a J gene segment was required. A rearrangement was called productive if the CDR3 had no stop codons and remained in frame with V and J, and every other rearrangement was called non-productive. CDR3 was defined according to IMGT convention as the region running from the second conserved V-encoded cysteine to the conserved J-encoded phenylalanine. The earlier analysis of 500 to 600 of the donors excluded sequences that lacked an unambiguous match to a single V gene segment. In an earlier analysis of approximately 590 of the donors, V segments were called functional above 56.7% productive rearrangements and were called segregating when the between-donor standard deviation exceeded 5%. To diagnose cytomegalovirus status from the catalog of TCR beta chain sequences, a statistical classification framework was built. In a later analysis, TCR nucleotide sequences were compared against IMGT/GENE-DB human TR gene sequences so that V and J genes could be assigned. A later analysis assigned CDR3 sequences and most-parsimonious VDJ recombination scenarios with the TCRdist pipeline. In a later analysis, each TCR beta chain was defined by its CDR3 amino acid sequence together with its V-gene family, and reads without a unique V-gene family were excluded. In a later analysis, 550 to 650 highly shared, low-generation-probability nucleotide sequences were removed to address suspected cross-contamination and a sequencing artifact. In a later analysis, a clonal expansion index was calculated for each public chain from normalized within-repertoire ranks of inferred template counts. In a later analysis, generation probabilities were computed with a VDJ recombination model fitted to out-of-frame rearrangements, and the resulting probabilities were checked against IGoR. Hypergeometric tests were used in a later analysis to score TCR-TCR, TCR-HLA and TCR-CMV co-occurrence, with a repertoire-size bias correction applied to the TCR pairs. A later analysis estimated false discovery rates by permuting HLA or CMV assignments 20 times. In a later analysis, co-occurring TCRs were grouped using DBSCAN, with TCRdist sequence similarity added in when clustering inside HLA-allele-positive subsets. Repertoires with fewer than 30,000 or more than 120,000 public chains were left out of co-occurrence clustering, as were four to six repertoires with anomalous nucleotide sharing. TCRdb stores this immuneACCESS table with in-frame sequences only. Part of the clones is absent; in the studies checked, under half of the shortfall reflects unresolved V genes, and no reason is known for the rest. V, J and clone size are taken as reported in that table, and D and trimming were inferred from the DNA itself. Across this sample there are some 160,000 clones, with about 80% seen only once. Jointly, the top ten make up over 2% of the sample.

Study-level results and caveats: According to a later analysis, most CMV-associated TCR beta chains appeared to be HLA-restricted, and the HLA associations seemed to be driven largely by CMV exposure. Specific HLA alleles were associated with 16,951 TCR beta sequences at a false discovery rate of 0.05 in a later analysis. In a later analysis, several top co-occurrence clusters were reported to appear linked to parvovirus B19, influenza, CMV and Epstein-Barr virus. In a later genetic analysis, fewer N-insertions in productive TCRs were reported among donors in an Asian-associated ancestry cluster than the approximately 710-donor mean. Only TCR beta chains were sequenced in this cohort, and the absence of alpha or paired-chain data limited detectable features. For the cohort, immune exposure information was limited to CMV serostatus. Roughly 17 rarely observed V segments, including chromosome 9 orphons, were excluded from the earlier analysis of some 590 of the donors because counts were too low. The authors suggested that the approach could potentially be generalized to other disease states and immunological phenotypes. The sequencing pipeline was judged likely to have produced a cluster of highly shared sequence variants as a technical artifact. Linkage disequilibrium might explain the correlated functional status among segregating V segments, but an unknown experimental factor could not be excluded. While some public TCRs were present in many individuals, most TCR sequences turned up only very rarely across donors. Because the 87-base-pair reads could not distinguish some IMGT-functional V segments, including TRBV6-2 and TRBV6-3, those segments were excluded. According to a later analysis, TCR association rates differed among HLA loci, with DRB1 alleles showing the most associated TCRs and HLA-C alleles showing the fewest. In vitro tests confirmed that a few of the cytomegalovirus-associated TCR beta chains recognize cytomegalovirus antigens. Because HLA typing was missing for some donors at each locus, association tests included only the typed subset. The classifier was reported to diagnose cytomegalovirus status with high specificity and sensitivity in both the original and validation cohorts. Presence/absence analyses assumed roughly uniform sequencing depth across donors, an assumption that may not hold. In the study, about 150 TCR beta chains were listed as associated with cytomegalovirus. Broadly in line with IMGT annotations, most TCR beta V segments showed up in productive rearrangements about 87% or about 30% of the time in an earlier analysis of 587 of the donors. A further reported finding was that TCR beta sequences accurately predicted the HLA-A and HLA-B alleles for most subjects in the first cohort. An association between a missense DCLRE1C variant and V-gene and J-gene trimming of TCR beta chains was found in a later genetic analysis and replicated in an independent cohort. In a later analysis, HLA-associated TCR beta chains showed more clonal expansion and lower generation probabilities than non-associated chains that were equally common. When HLA alleles, especially DR and DQ, strongly co-occurred, attributing TCR associations to individual alleles was difficult.

Material for sequencing was PBMCs. The chain uses TRBV19 and TRBJ1-1; 8 of the junction bases match TRBD1. The TCR was taken from a man between 60 and 75 years old in good health and CMV-seronegative. The CDR3 reads as follows: CASSTRTGEAFF. The bases read TGTGCCAGTAGTACCCGGACAGGGGAAGCTTTCTTT.